The 30 T cell receptor beta chains below were found in one sample sequenced in a study of regulatory T cells in long-lasting Graves disease. This sample's time point: newly diagnosed GD, antithyroid drugs for less than 3 months. PBMC-extracted RNA yielded the TCR library. Combining iRepertoire HTBI primers with Arm-PCR of CDR3 regions, the authors built TCR beta libraries. MiXCR, applied by TCRdb to the multiplex PCR reads, yields one record per CDR3 protein. Of approximately 460,000 distinct CDR3 sequences detected, about 17% appear once; the ten largest clones hold approximately 11%. This sample also appeared in a second study, on T cells in Graves' hyperthyroidism and ophthalmopathy.

Here the sequenced sample was peripheral blood mononuclear cells (PBMCs), taken at new diagnosis, from a patient treated with antithyroid drugs. These receptors originate from a woman aged 30 to 39 with Graves disease.

This clonotype was recorded a few times. V gene TRBV12-3 or TRBV12-4 combines with J gene TRBJ1-1; a weak D match, TRBD1 (6 bases). The V end was cut by 4 bases, the J end by 4 bases, with 10 bases between. The length of the CDR3 is 13 residues. CDR3 in DNA: TGTGCCAGCAGTTACCAGGGGACCACTGAAGCTTTCTTT. The encoded protein is CASSYQGTTEAFF.

This clonotype was seen a few times. The chain joins TRBV4-1 to TRBJ1-6, with D uncertain. The germline V gene encodes CDR1 MGHRA and CDR2 YSYEKL. The CDR3 covers 17 residues. V gave up 4 bases and J gave up 7 bases, with 20 bases separating them. The CDR3 reads CASSPSPLQSRNSPLHF. The CDR3 DNA follows: TGCGCCAGCAGCCCCAGTCCGTTACAGTCCCGCAATTCACCCCTCCACTTT.

Notes on this clonotype: A clone one base away is much larger, so this may be a read error. This chain connects TRBV7-9 to TRBJ1-6, with 7 bases fitting TRBD1. Germline CDR1 and CDR2: SEHNR and FQNEAQ (reference sequence). The CDR3 runs 16 residues. CDR3 nucleotides: TGTGTCAGCAGCCAAAACCTCGGGACAGCTTATTCACCCCTCCACTTT. It yields the protein CVSSQNLGTAYSPLHF.

This clonotype was detected many times. V usage is TRBV4-1 and J usage is TRBJ2-3, with TRBD2 identical over 9 bases. Germline CDR1 and CDR2: MGHRA and YSYEKL. The CDR3 has 16 residues. V shed 4 bases and J 7 bases; nucleotides not matched to a gene: 12. CDR3 coding DNA: TGCGCCAGCAGCCTTGCCGCGGCTAGCGGGATTTATACGCAGTATTTT. As protein: CASSLAAASGIYTQYF.

CDR3 nucleotides: TGCAGCGTGAACGCTGTTCAGGGTGGCCACGAGCAGTACTTC. As protein: CSVNAVQGGHEQYF. The V call is TRBV29-1, the J call TRBJ2-7, with D perhaps matching TRBD1 (5 bases). Germline V gene sequence: CDR1 SQVTM, CDR2 ANQGSEA. Trimming removed 6 bases from V and 5 bases from J, with 20 bases in between. The CDR3 totals 14 residues.

V usage is TRBV6-1 and J usage is TRBJ2-4; 7 nucleotides align to TRBD2. The germline CDR1 and CDR2 sequences are MNHNS and SASEGT. The V gene end was trimmed by 6 bases and the J gene end by 8 bases; junction bases not matched to a gene: 7. This CDR3 spans 13 amino acids. CDR3 bases: TGTGCCAGCAGGGGGGGGGTGCGGGACATTCAGTACTTC. Translation: CASRGGVRDIQYF.

The rearrangement links TRBV6-1 to TRBJ2-2; D is perhaps TRBD1 (5 bases). The germline CDR1 and CDR2 sequences are MNHNS and SASEGT. The germline V and J ends were trimmed by 6 bases and 0 bases, with 11 bases remaining between them. The CDR3 contains 15 residues. The CDR3 here is CASSRQTPNTGELFF. CDR3 in DNA: TGTGCCAGCAGCAGACAGACTCCGAACACCGGGGAGCTGTTTTTT.

The chain joins TRBV27 to TRBJ1-2; D is ambiguous. The CDR3 runs to 14 residues. The germline CDR1 and CDR2 sequences are MNHEY and SMNVEV (reference sequence). Trimming removed 4 bases from V and 4 bases from J, with 13 bases in between. The CDR3 sequence: CASSSSSGTYGYTF. The CDR3 DNA reads as TGTGCCAGCAGTTCCTCCTCGGGAACCTATGGCTACACCTTC.

As concerns this clonotype: An end of the junction differs from the germline gene, which may be a read error. The chain has TRBV20-1 and TRBJ2-1; weak D call: TRBD2 (6 bases). CDR1 and CDR2 (germline): DFQATT, SNEGSKA (reference sequence). CDR3 size: 16 residues. The CDR3 here is CSARGSLLATYDEQFF. In DNA form, the CDR3 reads TGCAGTGCTAGAGGCTCCTTACTAGCCACCTACGATGAGCAGTTCTTC.

This clonotype was seen ten or more times. The DNA is omitted, as the CDR3 cannot be located on it reliably, and the CDR3 follows TCRdb's listing. The CDR3 protein is CAAALKFSGQEAFF. V gene TRBV29-1 combines with J gene TRBJ1-1; TRBD1, the table's D call, lacks a check against the DNA. With termini counted, the CDR3 has 14 amino acids. Per germline, CDR1 SQVTM and CDR2 ANQGSEA.

The CDR3 spells CASTVWSGGSDEQFF. The CDR3 nucleotides read TGTGCCAGCACGGTCTGGTCGGGAGGAAGCGATGAGCAGTTCTTC. This chain joins TRBV14 and TRBJ2-1; 7 bases align to TRBD2. Trimming cost V 7 bases and J 8 bases; bases outside gene matches: 14. The germline gives CDR1 SGHDN, CDR2 FVKESK. CDR3 size: 15 residues.

This clonotype has only a few counts. V is TRBV9 and J is TRBJ2-5; D is unclear. The CDR3 covers 13 residues. CDR1 is SGDLS and CDR2 is YYNGEE in the germline V gene. The V and J ends lost 2 bases and 2 bases respectively, with 7 bases between them. The CDR3 protein is CASSVLEQETQYF. The CDR3 region has the DNA TGTGCCAGCAGCGTTCTAGAACAAGAGACCCAGTACTTC.

Points on this clonotype: A much larger clonotype is one base distant, so this may be a read error. No conserved phenylalanine or tryptophan is present at the end of the CDR3, so a read error is the likely explanation. V and J are TRBV14 and TRBJ2-1, with 8 bases fitting TRBD2. Unmatched junction bases numbered 13, after V lost 0 bases and J lost 9 bases. CDR3 length: 17 residues. From germline, CDR1 is SGHDN and CDR2 FVKESK. CDR3 amino acids: CASSQETAGGRKVEQFS. The CDR3 region has the DNA TGTGCCAGCAGCCAAGAAACTGCGGGCGGGAGGAAGGTTGAGCAGTTCTCC.

This clonotype occurred a few times. V gene TRBV25-1 combines with J gene TRBJ1-2; 9 bases agree with TRBD1. Trimming removed 8 bases from V and 13 bases from J; junction bases left unmatched: 11. CDR1 and CDR2 from the germline V gene are MGHDK and SYGVNS. The CDR3 extends over 12 amino acids. The CDR3 DNA reads as TGTGCCAGCGGGGACAGGGCCACCGGATTCACCTTC. Protein: CASGDRATGFTF.

At least ten counts were recorded for this clonotype. The J gene is TRBJ1-1, the V gene TRBV28; no clear D gene. This CDR3 has 13 amino acids. Per the germline V gene, CDR1 is MDHEN and CDR2 is SYDVKM. V lost 4 bases and J 3 bases, leaving 9 bases between the germline ends. The DNA for the CDR3 is TGTGCCAGCAGTTCAGAATATTACACTGAAGCTTTCTTT. It yields the protein CASSSEYYTEAFF.

This clonotype was seen ten or more times. The rearrangement uses TRBV7-3 and TRBJ2-7; 8 bases agree with TRBD1. The CDR3 length is 14 residues. Germline-derived CDR1 and CDR2 are SGHTA and FQGTGA. The J segment lost 6 bases and the V segment lost 4 bases, leaving 8 bases of the junction unmatched. CDR3 DNA sequence: TGTGCCAGCAGCTCAACGGGACAGGAGAGCGAGCAGTACTTC. Residues: CASSSTGQESEQYF. The variable domain in full, completed from reference TRBV7-3 and TRBJ2-7, reads GAGVSQTPSNKVTEKGKYVELRCDPISGHTALYWYRQSLGQGPEFLIYFQGTGAADDSGLPNDRFFAVRPEGSVSTLKIQRTERGDSAVYLCASSSTGQESEQYFGPGTRLTVT.

The chain joins TRBV5-1 to TRBJ2-3; no firm D call. The germline gives CDR1 SGHRS, CDR2 YFSETQ. This CDR3 is 14 amino acids long. V was trimmed by 4 bases and J by 0 bases, leaving 9 bases between them. The CDR3: CASSPQPSTDTQYF. The CDR3 DNA is TGCGCCAGCAGCCCCCAGCCTAGCACAGATACGCAGTATTTT.

The CDR3 DNA reads TGTGCCAGCAGCTTGATGGACTGGAATAGCAAACCAGGCGAGCAGTACTTC. Its translation is CASSLMDWNSKPGEQYF. The V and J genes are TRBV5-4 and TRBJ2-7; TRBD2 is a possible D gene (5 bases). Trimming shortened V by 1 base and J by 6 bases, and 23 bases separated the two germline ends. The germline CDR1 and CDR2 sequences are SGHNT and YYREEE (reference sequence). This CDR3 is built from 17 residues.

This clonotype came up a few times. The rearrangement links TRBV6-1 to TRBJ2-3; D unclear. The germline CDR1 and CDR2 sequences are MNHNS and SASEGT. The CDR3 consists of 14 residues. V was pared by 6 bases and J by 8 bases, with 18 bases between. The CDR3 DNA reads as TGTGCCAGCAGGGAGAACCTTGCCGGGTTTACGCAGTATTTT. Its translation: CASRENLAGFTQYF.

A note on this clonotype: A much larger clone is a single base away; this may be a read error. J is TRBJ1-1 and V is TRBV20-1; D gene unclear. This CDR3 contains 16 residues. Germline loops: CDR1 DFQATT, CDR2 SNEGSKA (reference sequence). DNA of the CDR3: TGCAGTGCCCAAGCCGAATCGATGGCCGCGGGCACTGAAGATTTCTTT. This gives the protein CSAQAESMAAGTEDFF.

This clonotype was counted ten times or more. The chain couples TRBV5-1 to TRBJ2-1; the D gene is possibly TRBD2 (6 bases). Trimming removed 4 bases from V and 1 base from J, with 18 bases in between. CDR1 is SGHRS and CDR2 is YFSETQ in the germline V gene. The CDR3 contains 17 residues. For the CDR3, the DNA is TGCGCCAGCAGCGTGGACCTAAGCGGGTTTTCCTACAATGAGCAGTTCTTC. This codes for CASSVDLSGFSYNEQFF. Full variable domain (remainder filled in from reference TRBV5-1 and TRBJ2-1): KAGVTQTPRYLIKTRGQQVTLSCSPISGHRSVSWYQQTPGQGLQFLFEYFSETQRNKGNFPGRFSGRQFSNSRSEMNVSTLELGDSALYLCASSVDLSGFSYNEQFFGPGTRLTVL.

This clonotype was observed many times. The gene calls are TRBV7-6 and TRBJ2-1, with 9 bases aligning to TRBD2. There are 21 residues in the CDR3. The germline gives CDR1 SGHVS, CDR2 FNYEAQ. After removal of 5 bases from V and 9 bases from J, the junction contained 29 bases not matched to a gene. The CDR3: CASSLRGGLAGKNPGASEQFF. The CDR3 nucleotides read TGTGCCAGCAGCCTCAGAGGGGGTCTAGCGGGAAAGAACCCGGGCGCATCTGAGCAGTTCTTC.

The sample holds many counts of this clonotype. This chain links TRBV30 with TRBJ1-3; no definite D call. The CDR3 consists of 16 residues. Germline V gene lookup returns CDR1 GTSNPN and CDR2 SVGIG (reference sequence). V lost 0 bases, J lost 0 bases, and 12 bases lay in between. CDR3 bases: TGTGCCTGGAGTGTAACACGAACAGCCTCTGGAAACACCATATATTTT. This sequence encodes CAWSVTRTASGNTIYF.

This clonotype was seen a few times. The chain couples TRBV6-2 or TRBV6-3 to TRBJ2-7, with D tentatively TRBD2 (5 bases). Looked up from germline, CDR1 is MNHEY and CDR2 is SVGEGT. This CDR3 has 16 residues. V was shortened by 5 bases and J by 1 base, with 18 bases between the two germline ends. The CDR3 nucleotides are TGTGCCAGCAGTGATCGCGGGCTAGCTGGGTCCTACGAGCAGTACTTC. Its protein is CASSDRGLAGSYEQYF.

This clonotype was seen ten or more times. This sequence joins TRBV2 and TRBJ1-3; D ambiguous. Between the trimmed V and J ends, which lost 7 bases and 0 bases, there was a span of 10 bases. CDR1 SNHLY and CDR2 FYNNEI come from the germline V gene. The CDR3 is 14 amino acids. For the CDR3, the DNA is TGTGCCAGCACCCCCGTGGGCTCTGGAAACACCATATATTTT. It yields the protein CASTPVGSGNTIYF.

The rearrangement links TRBV9 to TRBJ1-3; D possibly corresponds to TRBD1 (6 bases). The V gene lost 3 bases and the J gene lost 0 bases, with 13 bases spanning the gap. From germline, CDR1 is SGDLS and CDR2 YYNGEE. This CDR3 is 16 amino acids long. For the CDR3, the DNA is TGTGCCAGCAGCGCGGGGCGGGGGCACTCTGGAAACACCATATATTTT. Translation: CASSAGRGHSGNTIYF.

In its sample, this clonotype was seen many times. The chain employs TRBV18 and TRBJ2-5; no clear D gene. The CDR3 is 14 residues long. V was clipped by 2 bases and J by 1 base, with 8 bases between them. Germline V lookup: CDR1 KGHSH, CDR2 LQKENI. In DNA form, the CDR3 reads TGTGCCAGCTCACCAAACGGACCCCAAGAGACCCAGTACTTC. Translating gives CASSPNGPQETQYF.

To note about this clonotype: At one of its ends the junction is not consistent with the germline gene, which may arise from a read error. The V gene is TRBV7-7, the J gene TRBJ2-5, with 8 bases lining up with TRBD2. There are 15 residues in the CDR3. Germline lookup yields CDR1 SSHAT and CDR2 FNYEAQ (reference sequence). The CDR3 coding sequence is TGTGCTAGCAGCCCCGTCGGGAGGGAGCAAGAGACCCAGTACTTC. Protein sequence: CASSPVGREQETQYF.

This chain connects TRBV9 to TRBJ2-2; TRBD2 agrees at 8 bases. CDR1 and CDR2 from the germline V gene are SGDLS and YYNGEE. J lost 3 bases, V lost 3 bases, and 7 bases had no gene match. The CDR3 sequence is 16 residues long. CDR3 protein: CASSGPTGGDTGELFF. CDR3 in DNA: TGTGCCAGCAGCGGCCCTACGGGGGGGGACACCGGGGAGCTGTTTTTT.

The chain recombines TRBV20-1 with TRBJ2-2; either TRBD1 or TRBD2 may supply D (5 bases each). Trimming left V 6 bases short and J 5 bases short, with 19 bases between. The germline gives CDR1 DFQATT, CDR2 SNEGSKA (reference sequence). The CDR3 loop spans 15 amino acids. Here the CDR3 DNA reads TGCAGTGCCCCTAGGGGTGGGAGATCGACCGGGGAGCTGTTTTTT. It translates to CSAPRGGRSTGELFF.